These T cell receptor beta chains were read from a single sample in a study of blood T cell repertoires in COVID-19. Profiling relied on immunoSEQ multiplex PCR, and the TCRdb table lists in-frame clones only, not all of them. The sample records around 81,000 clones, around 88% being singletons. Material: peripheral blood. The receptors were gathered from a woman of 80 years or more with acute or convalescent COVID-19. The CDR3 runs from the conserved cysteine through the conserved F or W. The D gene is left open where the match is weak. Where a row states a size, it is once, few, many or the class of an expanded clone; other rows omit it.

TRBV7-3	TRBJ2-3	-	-	TGTGCCAGCAGCTTAGGCCCCCCTAGCACAGATACGCAGTATTTT	CASSLGPPSTDTQYF
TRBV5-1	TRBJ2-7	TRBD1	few	TGCGCCAGCAGCTTGACAGGGGCGGGCGAGCAGTACTTC	CASSLTGAGEQYF
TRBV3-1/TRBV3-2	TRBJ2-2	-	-	TGTGCCAGCAGCTCCCAAAGGAGGAACACCGGGGAGCTGTTTTTT	CASSSQRRNTGELFF
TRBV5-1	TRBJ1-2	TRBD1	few	TGCGCCAGCAGCTTGGGCAGGGGGCAAGGAGGCTACACCTTC	CASSLGRGQGGYTF
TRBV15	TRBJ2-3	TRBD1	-	TGTGCCACCAGCTCACAACGACAGGGGGCAACAGATACGCAGTATTTT	CATSSQRQGATDTQYF
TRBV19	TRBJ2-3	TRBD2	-	TGCCGGGTAGCGGGAGGCACAGATACGCAGTATTTT	CRVAGGTDTQYF
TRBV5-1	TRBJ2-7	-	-	TGCGCCAGCAGCATAGAAGGTAGGACTCGCGAGCAGTACTTC	CASSIEGRTREQYF
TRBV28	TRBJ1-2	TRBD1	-	TGTGCCAGCAGCCGGACAGGGCTCGAGGGCTACACCTTC	CASSRTGLEGYTF
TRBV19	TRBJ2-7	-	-	TGTGCCAGTAGTATAGTGCTAACGGGGGTCGAGCAGTACTTC	CASSIVLTGVEQYF
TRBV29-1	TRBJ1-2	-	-	TGCAGCCCCTGGACAGCTAACTATGGCTACACCTTC	CSPWTANYGYTF
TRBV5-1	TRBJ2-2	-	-	TGCGCCAGCAGCTTTGGACATTCTGACACCGGGGAGCTGTTTTTT	CASSFGHSDTGELFF
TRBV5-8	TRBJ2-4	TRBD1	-	TGTGCCAGCAGCTTTATAGCAGGGGGCTTGACCAAAAACATTCAGTACTTC	CASSFIAGGLTKNIQYF
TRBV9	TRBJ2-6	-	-	TGTGCCAGCGGTTATAGCTCTGGGGCCAACGTCCTGACTTTC	CASGYSSGANVLTF
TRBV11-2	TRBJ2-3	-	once	TGTGCCAGCAGCCATCAAGATACGCAGTATTTT	CASSHQDTQYF
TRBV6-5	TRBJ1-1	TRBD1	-	TGTGCCAGCTCAATACAGGGGGCGAACACTGAAGCTTTCTTT	CASSIQGANTEAFF
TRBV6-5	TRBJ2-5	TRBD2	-	TGTGCCAGCAGTTCTCCTAGCGGGAGCCAAGAGACCCAGTACTTC	CASSSPSGSQETQYF
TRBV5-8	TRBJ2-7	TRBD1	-	TGTGCCAGCACCTCCTTTGGACAGGGCCGGCGGTACTTC	CASTSFGQGRRYF
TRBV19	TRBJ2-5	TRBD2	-	TGTGCCAGTAGTATTGTAGCGGGAGGGATCCAAGAGACCCAGTACTTC	CASSIVAGGIQETQYF
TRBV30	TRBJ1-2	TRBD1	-	TGTGCCTGGAGGGGGGACAGGGTAAACTATGGCTACACCTTC	CAWRGDRVNYGYTF
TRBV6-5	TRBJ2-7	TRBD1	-	TGTGCCAGCAGTTATTCCGGGACAGGGAACTACGAGCAGTACTTC	CASSYSGTGNYEQYF
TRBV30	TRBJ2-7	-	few	TGTGCCTGGGAGCGAGGGTCCTACCTGGGCGAGCAGTACTTC	CAWERGSYLGEQYF
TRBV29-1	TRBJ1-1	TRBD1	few	TGCAGCGTTGGAGCGACAGGGGGCACGACTGAAGCTTTCTTT	CSVGATGGTTEAFF